This passage covers 14 T cell receptor beta chains from one sample sequenced in a study of blood T cells in healthy people across ages. A second PCR of 7 to 11 cycles used a sample-barcoded 5' primer and a J-beta primer mix. In TCRdb, the 5' RACE reads were re-called with MiXCR into one record per CDR3 protein. The sample has roughly 1.9 million distinct CDR3 sequences; about 39% are singletons. Sequences were obtained from blood. The receptors were sampled from a human donor in good health.

This clonotype was seen more than once but under ten times. This chain uses TRBV2 with TRBJ2-7; D tentatively fits TRBD1 or TRBD2 (6 bases each). Germline assignment: CDR1 SNHLY and CDR2 FYNNEI. The CDR3 has 13 residues. The V end lost 6 bases, the J end lost 6 bases, and 15 bases lay between the germline ends. The CDR3 DNA reads TGTGCCAGCAGAGGAGGGGACAAGCGCGAGCAGTACTTC. Translation: CASRGGDKREQYF. The entire variable domain, with the rest obtained from reference TRBV2 and TRBJ2-7, is as follows: EPEVTQTPSHQVTQMGQEVILRCVPISNHLYFYWYRQILGQKVEFLVSFYNNEISEKSEIFDDQFSVERPDGSNFTLKIRSTKLEDSAMYFCASRGGDKREQYFGPGTRLTVT.

The chain uses TRBV6-2 or TRBV6-3 and TRBJ2-3, with D maybe TRBD1 (5 bases). From germline, CDR1 is MNHEY and CDR2 SVGEGT. This CDR3 is built from 16 residues. V lost 5 bases and J lost 4, with 19 bases in between. CDR3 nucleotide sequence: TGTGCCAGCAGTGGGGCTCTAGGATTCGTGGCAGATACGCAGTATTTT. Its translation: CASSGALGFVADTQYF.

This clonotype appeared a few times. The rearrangement links TRBV3-1 to TRBJ2-3; D is uncertain. CDR3 length equals 14 residues. In germline, CDR1 is LGHDT, CDR2 YNNKEL (reference sequence). V lost 2 bases, J lost 1 base, and 7 bases lay in between. The CDR3 nucleotides are TGTGCCAGCAGCCAAAGCTTTGGCACAGATACGCAGTATTTT. Protein product: CASSQSFGTDTQYF.

The chain couples TRBV7-2 to TRBJ2-7; 11 bases are shared with TRBD2. From germline, CDR1 is SGHTA and CDR2 FQGNSA. The J segment lost 2 bases and the V segment lost 5 bases, leaving 5 bases of the junction unmatched. The CDR3 covers 15 residues. The CDR3 sequence: CASSRRSGGAYEQYF. Written as DNA, the CDR3 is TGTGCCAGCAGCCGCCGTAGCGGGGGGGCCTACGAGCAGTACTTC.

The rearrangement links TRBV7-2 to TRBJ1-1; tentatively, D is TRBD1 (6 bases). Trimming removed 5 bases at V and 6 bases at J, with 16 bases between. The CDR3 totals 14 residues. Germline V gene lookup returns CDR1 SGHTA and CDR2 FQGNSA. This CDR3 reads CASSRIQGGAEAFF. CDR3 in DNA: TGTGCCAGCAGCCGAATACAGGGAGGTGCTGAAGCTTTCTTT.

The rearrangement joins TRBV9 to TRBJ1-4, with 7 bases that match TRBD1. CDR1 SGDLS and CDR2 YYNGEE come from the germline V gene. Losses at the gene ends were 4 bases for V and 4 bases for J; bases not matched to a gene: 7. The CDR3 covers 15 residues. The CDR3 region has the DNA TGTGCCAGCAGCACCACCGGGACAGTTAATGAAAAACTGTTTTTT. Protein sequence: CASSTTGTVNEKLFF.

The chain employs TRBV11-2 and TRBJ1-5, with 7 bases aligning to TRBD1. V trimming: 7 bases; J trimming: 6 bases; junction bases outside the gene matches: 9. CDR1 is SGHAT and CDR2 is FQNNGV in the germline V gene. The CDR3 is 14 residues long. CDR3 loop: CASTPDRDFQPQHF. The CDR3 coding sequence is TGTGCCAGCACCCCCGACAGGGATTTTCAGCCCCAGCATTTT.

This clonotype showed up just a few times. The chain uses TRBV18 and TRBJ1-5; D remains unclear. Per the germline V gene, CDR1 is KGHSH and CDR2 is LQKENI. The germline V and J ends were trimmed by 3 bases and 4 bases, with 7 bases remaining between them. The CDR3 length is 13 residues. The CDR3 spells CASSPEVNQPQHF. The CDR3 region has the DNA TGTGCCAGCTCACCGGAGGTAAATCAGCCCCAGCATTTT.

There are a few counts of this clonotype. CDR3 coding DNA: TGCGCCAGCAGCCAAGAACGGGACAGCTACTATGGCTACACCTTC. This translates into CASSQERDSYYGYTF. The J gene is TRBJ1-2, the V gene TRBV4-3, with 7 bases aligning to TRBD1. The CDR3 is made up of 15 amino acids. The germline V gene encodes CDR1 LGHNA and CDR2 YSLEER. V trimming: 0 bases; J trimming: 3 bases; junction bases outside the gene matches: 4.

The genes are TRBV29-1 and TRBJ2-3; perhaps TRBD1 as D (5 bases). The V and J ends lost 2 bases and 4 bases respectively, with 16 bases between them. Germline V gives CDR1 SQVTM, CDR2 ANQGSEA. The CDR3 is 15 residues long. This chain's CDR3 is CSVEPQGSGADTQYF. The CDR3 DNA is TGCAGCGTTGAACCCCAGGGTTCGGGTGCAGATACGCAGTATTTT.

This clonotype appeared once. This chain connects TRBV6-2 or TRBV6-3 to TRBJ1-5; D call uncertain. V was clipped by 3 bases and J by 6 bases, with 9 bases between them. This CDR3 contains 13 residues. Per the germline V gene, CDR1 is MNHEY and CDR2 is SVGEGT. This CDR3 reads CASSYLRVQPQHF. CDR3 bases: TGTGCCAGCAGTTATCTTAGGGTTCAGCCCCAGCATTTT.

This rearrangement joins TRBV30 to TRBJ1-6, with D unclear. This CDR3 has 13 residues. Germline CDR1 is GTSNPN and CDR2 is SVGIG (reference sequence). Trimming cost V 2 bases and J 10 bases, with 12 bases left between them. The CDR3 spells CAWSQRGGSPLHF. CDR3 in DNA: TGTGCCTGGAGTCAACGGGGTGGATCACCCCTCCACTTT.

The chain has TRBV30 and TRBJ2-7; 11 bases are a match to TRBD2. The J segment lost 2 bases and the V segment lost 2 bases, leaving 8 bases of the junction unmatched. The CDR3 has 16 amino acids. Per the germline V gene, CDR1 is GTSNPN and CDR2 is SVGIG (reference sequence). The CDR3 DNA is TGTGCCTGGAGTCCTAGCGGGGGGCGGGGGGCCTACGAGCAGTACTTC. It specifies CAWSPSGGRGAYEQYF.

In its sample, this clonotype was seen many times. The rearrangement uses TRBV29-1 and TRBJ2-4, with a weak D call TRBD2 (7 bases). The CDR3 has 15 amino acids. Germline V gene sequence: CDR1 SQVTM, CDR2 ANQGSEA. The V and J ends lost 7 bases and 0 bases respectively, with 16 bases between them. This CDR3 reads CSERDNIIAKNIQYF. For the CDR3, the DNA is TGCAGCGAGCGGGACAATATCATAGCCAAAAACATTCAGTACTTC.